Listed below are T cell receptor beta chains from one sample, sequenced in a study of cytomegalovirus exposure and HLA in healthy donors. This table comes from immunoSEQ multiplex PCR, and its TCRdb copy is limited to in-frame clones, with some not included. The sample yields under 130,000 clones, around 80% seen once. The sample consisted of PBMCs. These receptor sequences come from a female donor in good health and CMV-seropositive. The CDR3 runs from the conserved cysteine through the conserved F or W. Each record gives: clone size, D gene, J gene, V gene, CDR3 DNA, CDR3 protein. A D gene is named only where the DNA matches it firmly. The size entry is marked missing in some rows and otherwise reads once, few, many or a size class.

. | . | TRBJ1-6 | TRBV7-6 | TGTGCCAGCAGCTTAAGAGGAAATTGGAATTCACCCCTCCACTTT | CASSLRGNWNSPLHF
once | . | TRBJ2-5 | TRBV11-2 | TGTGCCAGCACCAGGGGGGCCGGATCAGGGACCCAGTACTTC | CASTRGAGSGTQYF
. | . | TRBJ1-1 | TRBV27 | TGTGCCAGCAGTTTAAGCAGAACCGGGGGTGCTTTCTTT | CASSLSRTGGAFF
. | TRBD2 | TRBJ2-3 | TRBV11-2 | TGTGCCAGCAGCTCCCATCCCGGGACTAGCGGCCGCACAGATACGCAGTATTTT | CASSSHPGTSGRTDTQYF
. | . | TRBJ2-4 | TRBV9 | TGTGCCAGCAGCGTGGAAACTAGGGCGGGCAAAAACATTCAGTACTTC | CASSVETRAGKNIQYF
. | . | TRBJ1-2 | TRBV4-1 | TGCGCCAGCAGCCAAGTTCGGCAGGGGTCGGTCTATGGCTACACCTTC | CASSQVRQGSVYGYTF
. | TRBD1 | TRBJ2-5 | TRBV7-2 | TGTGCCAGCAGCTCCGGGGACAGGTGGGGGGAGACCCAGTACTTC | CASSSGDRWGETQYF
. | . | TRBJ2-3 | TRBV11-1 | TGTGCCAGCAGCTTAGGTAGATCGGTGGATACGCAGTATTTT | CASSLGRSVDTQYF
. | TRBD2 | TRBJ2-5 | TRBV5-4 | TGTGCCAGCAGCTTGGGGCTAGCGGGGGAGACCCAGTACTTC | CASSLGLAGETQYF
once | . | TRBJ1-2 | TRBV6-5 | TGTGCCAGCAGTTACAGCGGGGGCGGAGAAGGCTACACCTTC | CASSYSGGGEGYTF
. | TRBD2 | TRBJ2-5 | TRBV18 | TGTGCCAGCTCACTGGGACTAGGGGAGACCCAGTACTTC | CASSLGLGETQYF
. | TRBD1 | TRBJ1-5 | TRBV6-1 | TGTGCCAGCAGTGGACTCCAGGGGGCTGAGGATCAGCCCCAGCATTTT | CASSGLQGAEDQPQHF
once | . | TRBJ1-4 | TRBV7-9 | TGTGCCAGCAGCCCGGGGTATGGAGGAGAAAAACTGTTTTTT | CASSPGYGGEKLFF
once | TRBD1 | TRBJ1-5 | TRBV12-5 | TGTGCTAGTGGTTTACAGGGGAGCAATCAGCCCCAGCATTTT | CASGLQGSNQPQHF
. | . | TRBJ1-1 | TRBV6-5 | TGTGCCAGCAGGTCGACGGACAACCTTGAAGCTTTCTTT | CASRSTDNLEAFF
. | . | TRBJ2-4 | TRBV6-5 | TGTGCCAGCAGTTACACAGTCCGGGGCAAAAACATTCAGTACTTC | CASSYTVRGKNIQYF
. | . | TRBJ2-2 | TRBV2 | TGTGCCAGCAGTGGCCAGGGGACCGGGGAGCTGTTTTTT | CASSGQGTGELFF
few | . | TRBJ2-2 | TRBV9 | TGTGCCAGCAGTTCGAGGGGGAGCGCTAACACCGGGGAGCTGTTTTTT | CASSSRGSANTGELFF
. | . | TRBJ2-7 | TRBV29-1 | TGCAGCGCGAGGAGGGGAGGCAACGAGCAGTACTTC | CSARRGGNEQYF
once | . | TRBJ1-2 | TRBV9 | TGTGCCAGCAGCGTAGATCCATTTAACTATGGCTACACCTTC | CASSVDPFNYGYTF
. | . | TRBJ2-7 | TRBV19 | TGTGCCAGTAGTAGAGGGACATCTTCCTACGAGCAGTACTTC | CASSRGTSSYEQYF
. | TRBD1 | TRBJ1-5 | TRBV18 | TGTGCCAGCTCACCCGGGACAGGCAATCAGCCCCAGCATTTT | CASSPGTGNQPQHF
. | . | TRBJ2-1 | TRBV9 | TGTGCCAGCAGCGCCAAGGGGCAGGGTGGAGATGAGCAGTTCTTC | CASSAKGQGGDEQFF